These T cell receptor beta chains were read from a single sample in a study of T cell repertoires in cytomegalovirus infection. One entry per CDR3 protein, called by TCRdb with MiXCR from the reads. The sample has about half a million distinct CDR3 sequences, 30% to 40% seen once. Their recognized antigens are unknown. Specimen: cultured PBMCs, collected from culture after CMV antigen stimulation. Receptors were obtained from a human donor in good health (CMV status not recorded). Some clones in this sample may be carry-over from other donors' samples. Both conserved end residues are part of each CDR3. The order of the fields is clone size, V gene, J gene, D gene, CDR3 DNA, CDR3 protein. A D gene is named only where the DNA matches it firmly. The size of a clone is reported for some rows only, either as once, few or many, or as a class for expanded clones.

>few|TRBV4-1|TRBJ2-7|TRBD2
TGCGCCAGCAGCCAAGAACCCGTTGCTAGCGGGAGTTACGAGCAGTACTTC
CASSQEPVASGSYEQYF
>-|TRBV6-2/TRBV6-3|TRBJ2-7|-
TGTGCCAGCAGCATTATAGGGGGGGCGCCTTCCTACGAGCAGTACTTC
CASSIIGGAPSYEQYF
>-|TRBV7-2|TRBJ2-7|-
TGTGCCAGCAGCCGAGGGACTGTGGGGCAGTACTTC
CASSRGTVGQYF
>few|TRBV19|TRBJ1-5|TRBD1
TGTGCCAGTAGTATATTCGGGACAGGCCTCAATCAGCCCCAGCATTTT
CASSIFGTGLNQPQHF
>many|TRBV6-2/TRBV6-3|TRBJ2-2|TRBD1
TGTGCCAGCGGACAGGGGATGACCGGGGAGCTGTTTTTT
CASGQGMTGELFF
>-|TRBV15|TRBJ2-1|TRBD2
TGTGCCACCAGCAGAGGCCTTGGACTAGCGGGAGCCAATGAGCAGTTCTTC
CATSRGLGLAGANEQFF
>few|TRBV4-1|TRBJ2-4|-
TGCGCCAGCAGCCAAGAGACAGATAGGAAAAACATTCAGTACTTC
CASSQETDRKNIQYF
>few|TRBV7-6|TRBJ2-5|TRBD1
TGTGCCAGCAGCCTATGGACAGGGGCCCAAGAGACCCAGTACTTC
CASSLWTGAQETQYF
>few|TRBV11-2|TRBJ2-3|TRBD2
TGTGCCAGCAGCTTAGTCGGCGGGAGTTTCGGAGATACGCAGTATTTT
CASSLVGGSFGDTQYF
>few|TRBV6-1|TRBJ2-3|TRBD1
TGTGCCAGCAGGTTCGGAGGGACAGGGCTTGCAGATACGCAGTATTTT
CASRFGGTGLADTQYF
>few|TRBV6-5|TRBJ2-1|-
TGTGCCAGCACCAGCCCACATAATGGATACAATGAGCAGTTCTTC
CASTSPHNGYNEQFF
>few|TRBV29-1|TRBJ2-1|-
TGCAGCGCCCGAGGGGGGGAGGCTCGGAATGAGCAGTTCTTC
CSARGGEARNEQFF
>-|TRBV5-5|TRBJ1-2|TRBD1
TGTGCCAGCAGCCGGGGACAGGGGCCCGGAGGCTACACCTTC
CASSRGQGPGGYTF
>-|TRBV6-6|TRBJ2-7|TRBD2
TGTGCCAGCAGACTAACCAGAACTAGCGAGTACGAGCAGTACTTC
CASRLTRTSEYEQYF
>-|TRBV7-2|TRBJ1-5|TRBD1
TGTGCCAGCAGCACCCAGGGGGTAAGCAATCAGCCCCAGCATTTT
CASSTQGVSNQPQHF
>-|TRBV4-1|TRBJ1-1|-
TGCGCCAGCAGCCAAGTTCCCCGGGTAGGGGATCGTTCGAACACTGAAGCTTTCTTT
CASSQVPRVGDRSNTEAFF
>few|TRBV6-5|TRBJ2-7|TRBD2
TGTGCCAGCAGGCATACTACTAGCGGGAGGATAGAGCAGTACTTC
CASRHTTSGRIEQYF
>few|TRBV12-3/TRBV12-4|TRBJ1-1|-
TGTGCCAGCAGTTTATCCTGGGGGGGCACTGAAGCTTTCTTT
CASSLSWGGTEAFF
>few|TRBV24-1|TRBJ1-5|-
TGTGCCACCAGTCGAGGGGCCGAGGGATCCCAGCATTTT
CATSRGAEGSQHF
>-|TRBV12-3/TRBV12-4|TRBJ1-2|-
TGTGCCAGCACCCTGTGGTCGGGGAACTATGGCTACACCTTC
CASTLWSGNYGYTF
>many|TRBV18|TRBJ2-5|TRBD1
TGTGCCAGCTCACCTCTCCGGGACCCTAGGGGACAGGAGACCCAGTACTTC
CASSPLRDPRGQETQYF
>few|TRBV6-5|TRBJ2-3|-
TGTGCCAGCAGTTTTGAGCGGGTAGGAGCAGATACGCAGTATTTT
CASSFERVGADTQYF
>-|TRBV6-2/TRBV6-3|TRBJ2-1|TRBD1
TGTGCCAGCAGTTACCCTTCAGGGGGTGGCTACAATGAGCAGTTCTTC
CASSYPSGGGYNEQFF
>few|TRBV9|TRBJ2-1|TRBD2
TGTGCCAGCAGCCCTCGACTAGCGGGTTCATACAATGAGCAGTTCTTC
CASSPRLAGSYNEQFF
>-|TRBV19|TRBJ2-3|-
TGTGTCAGTAGTATGGGGTCTAGCCTGACTTCAGATACGCAGTATTTT
CVSSMGSSLTSDTQYF
>few|TRBV19|TRBJ2-1|TRBD2
TGTGCCAGTAGTACCCGGACTAGCGGGAGGGGGCATGAGCAGTTCTTC
CASSTRTSGRGHEQFF
>few|TRBV7-2|TRBJ2-3|-
TGTGCCAGCAGCATCAATTATCGTCCGGTAAATACGCAGTATTTT
CASSINYRPVNTQYF
>-|TRBV29-1|TRBJ2-1|-
TGCAGCGTTGAAGATGGACAGAGTAGAGGGCAGTTCTTC
CSVEDGQSRGQFF
>-|TRBV19|TRBJ2-3|TRBD2
TGTGCCAGTAGTATAATAGCGGGAAAATTAAATACGCAGTATTTT
CASSIIAGKLNTQYF